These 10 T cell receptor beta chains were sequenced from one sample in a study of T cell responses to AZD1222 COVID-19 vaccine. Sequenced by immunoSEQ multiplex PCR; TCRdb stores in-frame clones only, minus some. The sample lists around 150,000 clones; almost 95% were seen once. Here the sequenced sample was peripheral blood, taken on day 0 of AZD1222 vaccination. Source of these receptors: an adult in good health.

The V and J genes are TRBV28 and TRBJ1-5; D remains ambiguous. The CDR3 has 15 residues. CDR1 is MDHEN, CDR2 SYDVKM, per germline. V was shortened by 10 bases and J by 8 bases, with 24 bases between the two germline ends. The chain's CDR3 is CATDDAAKMVEPQHF. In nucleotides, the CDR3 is TGTGCCACCGACGATGCGGCAAAGATGGTGGAGCCCCAGCATTTT.

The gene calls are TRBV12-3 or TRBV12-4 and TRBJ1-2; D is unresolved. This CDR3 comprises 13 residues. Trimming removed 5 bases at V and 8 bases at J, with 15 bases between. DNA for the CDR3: TGTGCCAGCAGTCTTTTTGACCCCGGGGGCTACACCTTC. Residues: CASSLFDPGGYTF.

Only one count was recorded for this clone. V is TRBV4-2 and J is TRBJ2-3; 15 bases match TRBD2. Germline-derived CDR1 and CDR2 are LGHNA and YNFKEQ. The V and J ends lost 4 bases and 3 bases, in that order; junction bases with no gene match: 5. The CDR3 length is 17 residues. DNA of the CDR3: TGTGCCAGCAGCCCCCGGGGGACTAGCGGGAGGACAGATACGCAGTATTTT. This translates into CASSPRGTSGRTDTQYF.

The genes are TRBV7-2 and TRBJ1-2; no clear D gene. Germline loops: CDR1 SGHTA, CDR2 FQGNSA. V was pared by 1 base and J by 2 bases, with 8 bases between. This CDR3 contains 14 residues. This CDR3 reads CASSLEATNYGYTF. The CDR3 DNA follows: TGTGCCAGCAGCTTAGAAGCAACAAACTATGGCTACACCTTC.

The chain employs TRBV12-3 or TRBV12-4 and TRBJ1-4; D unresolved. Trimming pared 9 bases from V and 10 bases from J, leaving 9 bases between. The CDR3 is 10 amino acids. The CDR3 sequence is CASLEGKLFF. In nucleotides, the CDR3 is TGTGCCAGTCTCGAGGGAAAACTGTTTTTT.

The CDR3 DNA follows: TGTGCCAGCAGCTGGGGACTAGCGGGAGGGCGAGGAGGCACAGATACGCAGTATTTT. Amino acids: CASSWGLAGGRGGTDTQYF. This chain uses TRBV5-4 with TRBJ2-3; 16 positions agree with TRBD2. With V trimmed by 3 bases and J by 1 base, 8 bases remained unmatched. CDR3 length equals 19 residues. Germline values: CDR1 SGHNT, CDR2 YYREEE (reference sequence).

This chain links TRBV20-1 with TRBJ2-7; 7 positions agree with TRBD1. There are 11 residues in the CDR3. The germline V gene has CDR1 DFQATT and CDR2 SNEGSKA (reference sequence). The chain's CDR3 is CGVYRGYEQYF. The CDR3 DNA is TGCGGCGTATACAGGGGTTACGAGCAGTACTTC.

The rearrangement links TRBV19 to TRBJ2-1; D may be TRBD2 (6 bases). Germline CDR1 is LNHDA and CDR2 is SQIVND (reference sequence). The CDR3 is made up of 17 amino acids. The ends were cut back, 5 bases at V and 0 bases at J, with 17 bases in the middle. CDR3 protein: CASSAGTYRSSYNEQFF. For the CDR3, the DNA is TGTGCCAGTAGTGCTGGGACTTACAGGAGCTCCTACAATGAGCAGTTCTTC.

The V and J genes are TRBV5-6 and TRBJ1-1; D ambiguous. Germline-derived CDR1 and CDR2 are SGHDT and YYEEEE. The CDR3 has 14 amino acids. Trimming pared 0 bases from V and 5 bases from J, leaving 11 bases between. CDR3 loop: CASSLAGRNTEAFF. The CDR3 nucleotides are TGTGCCAGCAGCTTGGCAGGAAGGAATACTGAAGCTTTCTTT.

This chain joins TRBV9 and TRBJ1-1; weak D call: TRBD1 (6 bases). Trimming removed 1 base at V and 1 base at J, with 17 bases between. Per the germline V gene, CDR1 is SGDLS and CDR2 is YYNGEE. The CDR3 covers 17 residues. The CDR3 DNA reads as TGTGCCAGCAGCGTATCAGCAGGGGAAGTAGGGAACACTGAAGCTTTCTTT. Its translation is CASSVSAGEVGNTEAFF. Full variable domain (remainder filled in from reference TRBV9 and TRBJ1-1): DSGVTQTPKHLITATGQRVTLRCSPRSGDLSVYWYQQSLDQGLQFLIQYYNGEERAKGNILERFSAQQFPDLHSELNLSSLELGDSALYFCASSVSAGEVGNTEAFFGQGTRLTVV.